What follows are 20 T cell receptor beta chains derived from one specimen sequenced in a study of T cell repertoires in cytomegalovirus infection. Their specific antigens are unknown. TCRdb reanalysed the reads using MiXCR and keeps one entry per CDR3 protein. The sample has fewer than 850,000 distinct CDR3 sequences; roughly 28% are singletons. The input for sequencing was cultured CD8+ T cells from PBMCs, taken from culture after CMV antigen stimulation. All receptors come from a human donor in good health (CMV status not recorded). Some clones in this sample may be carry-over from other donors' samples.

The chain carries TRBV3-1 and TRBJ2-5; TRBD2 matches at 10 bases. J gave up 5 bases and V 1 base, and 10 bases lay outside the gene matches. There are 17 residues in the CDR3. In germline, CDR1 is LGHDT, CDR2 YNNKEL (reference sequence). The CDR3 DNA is TGTGCCAGCAGCCAAGGTCCAGCGGGGGGGCTGTTGGAGACCCAGTACTTC. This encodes CASSQGPAGGLLETQYF.

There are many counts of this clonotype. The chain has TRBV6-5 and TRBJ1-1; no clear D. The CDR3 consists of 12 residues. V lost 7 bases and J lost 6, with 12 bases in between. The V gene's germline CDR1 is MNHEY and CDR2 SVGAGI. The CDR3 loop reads CASTLPGAEAFF. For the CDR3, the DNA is TGTGCCAGCACTCTACCCGGGGCTGAAGCTTTCTTT.

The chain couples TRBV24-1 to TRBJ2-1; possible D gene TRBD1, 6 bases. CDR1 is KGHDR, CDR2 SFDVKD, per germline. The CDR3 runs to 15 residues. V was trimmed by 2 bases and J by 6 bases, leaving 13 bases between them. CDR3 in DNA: TGTGCCACCAGTGATTCCGACAGGCTACCCAATGAGCAGTTCTTC. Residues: CATSDSDRLPNEQFF.

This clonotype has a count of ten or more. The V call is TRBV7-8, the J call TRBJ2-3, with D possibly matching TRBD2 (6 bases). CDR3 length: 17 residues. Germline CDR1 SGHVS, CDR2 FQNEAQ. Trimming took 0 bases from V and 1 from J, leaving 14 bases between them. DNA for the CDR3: TGTGCCAGCAGCTTAGCCAGGCGGGGCGCTCGCACAGATACGCAGTATTTT. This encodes CASSLARRGARTDTQYF.

CDR3 DNA sequence: TGTGCCAGTAGTATAGAAGGGGCAGGGATTGGGGAGACCCAGTACTTC. It yields the protein CASSIEGAGIGETQYF. V usage is TRBV7-2 and J usage is TRBJ2-5; tentatively, D is TRBD1 (5 bases). CDR1 and CDR2 from the germline V gene are SGHTA and FQGNSA. V dropped 9 bases and J dropped 5 bases, with 25 bases sitting between them. This CDR3 comprises 16 residues.

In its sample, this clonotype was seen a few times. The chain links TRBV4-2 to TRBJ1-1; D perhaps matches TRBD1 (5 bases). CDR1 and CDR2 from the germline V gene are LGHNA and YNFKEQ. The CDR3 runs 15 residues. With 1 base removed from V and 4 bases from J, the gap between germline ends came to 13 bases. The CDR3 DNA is TGTGCCAGCAGCCAAGTTCAAGGGGAGGTCACTGAAGCTTTCTTT. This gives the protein CASSQVQGEVTEAFF.

The CDR3 nucleotides read TGTGCCAGCCGCCAGACGGACCTCCGGGACACTGAAGCTTTCTTT. This translates into CASRQTDLRDTEAFF. The rearrangement links TRBV6-1 to TRBJ1-1; no firm D call. The CDR3 runs 15 residues. V lost 8 bases, J lost 3 bases, and 19 bases lay in between. Per germline, CDR1 MNHNS and CDR2 SASEGT.

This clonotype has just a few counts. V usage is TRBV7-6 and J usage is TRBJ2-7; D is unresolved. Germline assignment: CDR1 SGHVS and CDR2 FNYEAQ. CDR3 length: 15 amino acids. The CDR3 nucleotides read TGTGCCAGCAGCTCGAAGTCCCCCACGCACTACGTGCAGTACGTC. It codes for CASSSKSPTHYVQYV.

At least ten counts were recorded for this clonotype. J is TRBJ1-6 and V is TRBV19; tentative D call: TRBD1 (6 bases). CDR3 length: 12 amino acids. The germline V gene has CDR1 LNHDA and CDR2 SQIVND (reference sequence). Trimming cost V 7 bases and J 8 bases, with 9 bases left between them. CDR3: CASKRGYSPLHF. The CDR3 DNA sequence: TGTGCCAGTAAGAGGGGGTATTCACCCCTCCACTTT.

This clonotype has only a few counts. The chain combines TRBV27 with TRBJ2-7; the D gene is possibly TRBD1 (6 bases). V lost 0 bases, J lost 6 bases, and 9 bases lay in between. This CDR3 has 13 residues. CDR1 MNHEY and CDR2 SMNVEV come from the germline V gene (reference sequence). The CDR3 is CASSLSGTSEQYV. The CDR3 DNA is TGTGCCAGCAGTTTATCAGGGACAAGCGAGCAGTACGTC.

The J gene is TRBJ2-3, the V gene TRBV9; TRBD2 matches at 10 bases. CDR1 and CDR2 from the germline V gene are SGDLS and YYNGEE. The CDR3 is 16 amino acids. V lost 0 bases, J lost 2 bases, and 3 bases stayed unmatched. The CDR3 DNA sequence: TGTGCCAGCAGCGTAGCCGGGACTAGCGCCACAGATACGCAGTATTTT. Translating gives CASSVAGTSATDTQYF.

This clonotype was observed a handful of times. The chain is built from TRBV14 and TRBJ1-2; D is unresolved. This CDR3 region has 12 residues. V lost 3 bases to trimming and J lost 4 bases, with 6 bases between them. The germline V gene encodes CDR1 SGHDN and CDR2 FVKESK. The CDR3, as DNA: TGTGCCAGCAGCCAGGGGATCTATGGCTACACCTTC. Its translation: CASSQGIYGYTF. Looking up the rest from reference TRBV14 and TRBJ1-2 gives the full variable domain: EAGVTQFPSHSVIEKGQTVTLRCDPISGHDNLYWYRRVMGKEIKFLLHFVKESKQDESGMPNNRFLAERTGGTYSTLKVQPAELEDSGVYFCASSQGIYGYTFGSGTRLTVV.

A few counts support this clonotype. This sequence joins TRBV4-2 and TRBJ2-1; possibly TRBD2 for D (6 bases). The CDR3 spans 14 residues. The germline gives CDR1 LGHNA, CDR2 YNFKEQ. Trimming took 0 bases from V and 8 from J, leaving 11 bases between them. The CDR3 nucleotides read TGTGCCAGCAGCCAAGAAGGGCTAGCGTATGAGCAGTTCTTC. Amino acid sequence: CASSQEGLAYEQFF.

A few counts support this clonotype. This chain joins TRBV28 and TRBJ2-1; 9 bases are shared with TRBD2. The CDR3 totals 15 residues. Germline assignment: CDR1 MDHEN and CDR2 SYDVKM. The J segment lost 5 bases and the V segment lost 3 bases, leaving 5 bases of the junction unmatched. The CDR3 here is CASSLRTSVHNEQFF. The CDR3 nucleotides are TGTGCCAGCAGTTTGAGGACTAGCGTTCACAATGAGCAGTTCTTC.

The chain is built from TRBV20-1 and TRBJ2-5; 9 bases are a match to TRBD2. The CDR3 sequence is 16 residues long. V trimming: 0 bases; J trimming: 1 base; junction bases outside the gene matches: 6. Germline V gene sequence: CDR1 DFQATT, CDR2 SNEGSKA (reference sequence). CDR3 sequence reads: CSARDWGAGGQETQYF. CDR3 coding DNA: TGCAGTGCTAGAGATTGGGGAGCGGGGGGCCAAGAGACCCAGTACTTC.

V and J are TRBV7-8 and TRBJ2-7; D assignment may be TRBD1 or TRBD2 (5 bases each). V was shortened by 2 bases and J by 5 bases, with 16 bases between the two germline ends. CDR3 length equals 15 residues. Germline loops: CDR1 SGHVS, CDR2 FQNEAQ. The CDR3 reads CASSLSSGTEDEQYV. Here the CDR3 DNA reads TGTGCCAGCAGCTTAAGTTCTGGGACGGAAGACGAGCAGTACGTC.

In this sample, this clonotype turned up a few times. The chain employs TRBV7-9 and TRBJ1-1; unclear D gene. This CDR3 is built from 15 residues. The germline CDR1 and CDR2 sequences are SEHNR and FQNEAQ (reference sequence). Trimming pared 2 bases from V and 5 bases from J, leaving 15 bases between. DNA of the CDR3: TGTGCCAGCAGCTTAAAGACCGTCCTATTGACTGAAGCTTTCTTT. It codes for CASSLKTVLLTEAFF. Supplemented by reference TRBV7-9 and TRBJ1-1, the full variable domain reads DTGVSQNPRHKITKRGQNVTFRCDPISEHNRLYWYRQTLGQGPEFLTYFQNEAQLEKSRLLSDRFSAERPKGSFSTLEIQRTEQGDSAMYLCASSLKTVLLTEAFFGQGTRLTVV.

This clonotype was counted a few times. CDR3 loop: CASSFTPGQGAANTEAFF. CDR3 DNA sequence: TGTGCCAGCAGCTTTACCCCGGGACAGGGGGCTGCGAACACTGAAGCTTTCTTT. The rearrangement joins TRBV7-9 to TRBJ1-1; TRBD1 agrees at 12 bases. V lost 3 bases, J lost 1 base, and 9 bases stayed unmatched. The CDR3 has 18 residues. Germline V lookup: CDR1 SEHNR, CDR2 FQNEAQ (reference sequence).

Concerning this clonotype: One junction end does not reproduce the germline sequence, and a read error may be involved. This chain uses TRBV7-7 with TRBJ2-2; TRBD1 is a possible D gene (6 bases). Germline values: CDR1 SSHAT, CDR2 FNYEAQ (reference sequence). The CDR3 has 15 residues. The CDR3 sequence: CASSPRTENTGELFF. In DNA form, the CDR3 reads TGTGCTAGCAGCCCCCGGACAGAGAACACCGGGGAGCTGTTTTTT.

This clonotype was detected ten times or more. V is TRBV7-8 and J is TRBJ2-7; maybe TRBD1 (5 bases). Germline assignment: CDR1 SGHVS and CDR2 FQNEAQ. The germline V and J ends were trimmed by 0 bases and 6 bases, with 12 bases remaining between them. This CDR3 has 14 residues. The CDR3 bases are TGTGCCAGCAGCTTAGCGGCAGGGTCCGTCGAGCAGTACGTC. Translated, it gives CASSLAAGSVEQYV.